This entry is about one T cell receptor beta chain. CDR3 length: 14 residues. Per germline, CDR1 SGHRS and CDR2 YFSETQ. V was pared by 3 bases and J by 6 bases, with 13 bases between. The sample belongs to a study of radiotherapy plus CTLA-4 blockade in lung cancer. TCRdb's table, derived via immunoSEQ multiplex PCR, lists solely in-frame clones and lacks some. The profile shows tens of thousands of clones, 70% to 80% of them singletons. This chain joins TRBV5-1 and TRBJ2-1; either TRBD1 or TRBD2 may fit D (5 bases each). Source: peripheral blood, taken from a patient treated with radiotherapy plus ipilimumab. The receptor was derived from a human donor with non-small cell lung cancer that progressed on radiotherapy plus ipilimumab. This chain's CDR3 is CASSSRGIGNEQFF. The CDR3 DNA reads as TGCGCCAGCAGCTCGAGGGGAATAGGCAATGAGCAGTTCTTC.